This TCR beta chain is from a study of blood T cell repertoires in COVID-19. Study in general: Sources were T cells, B-cell-depleted T cells, or PBMCs; the material itself was cDNA or gDNA.

TCRdb's table, derived via immunoSEQ multiplex PCR, lists solely in-frame clones and lacks some. The sample has about 180,000 clones, approximately 83% seen once. Trimming left V 1 base short and J 9 bases short, with 10 bases between. This CDR3 region has 13 residues. Germline V CDR1 and CDR2: SGDLS, YYNGEE. The receptor comes from a human donor with active or convalescent COVID-19. The donor label of this sample is uncertain. The chain is built from TRBV9 and TRBJ2-2, with D perhaps matching TRBD2 (5 bases). Material for sequencing was peripheral blood. In nucleotides, the CDR3 is TGTGCCAGCAGCGTACGGGCCGGGAGGGAGCTGTTTTTT. It translates to CASSVRAGRELFF.